This T cell receptor (beta chain) was sequenced during a study of CD8 T cells in Susac syndrome. After extraction with the RNeasy kit, 0.5 to 1 ug of the RNA was reverse transcribed using random hexamers. In TCRdb, the immunoSEQ multiplex PCR reads were re-called with MiXCR into one record per CDR3 protein. The table shows around 280,000 distinct CDR3 sequences, with 92% occurring only once. This clonotype was sampled from a human donor with multiple sclerosis. Sequencing used CD4+ T cells from PBMCs.

The CDR3 loop reads CASSIRRGSFQTQYF. CDR3 nucleotides: TGTGCCAGTAGTATCAGAAGGGGCTCGTTCCAGACCCAGTACTTC. The chain couples TRBV19 to TRBJ2-5, with a tentative D call TRBD1 (5 bases). Trimming took 3 bases from V and 6 from J, leaving 17 bases between them. The CDR3 extends over 15 amino acids. Per germline, CDR1 LNHDA and CDR2 SQIVND (reference sequence).